A single sample is the source of the 2 T cell receptor beta chains below, sequenced in a study of T-cell reconstitution after alpha-beta-depleted transplantation in children (dated by TCRdb to 2016 to 2017). The treatment or condition label on this specimen signifies: allogeneic hematopoietic cell transplantation with graft depleted of TCRalphabeta T cells and CD19 B cells. Library construction relied on PCR. The run used an Illumina HiSeq 2500. TCR library preparation used molecular barcoding, with unique molecular identifiers applied to normalize quantification of the TCRbeta repertoire. TCRdb reanalyzed the raw reads on its own, using fastp at Q25 for trimming and MiXCR for clone calling, and kept in-frame beta chains. Entries are consolidated by CDR3 protein sequence, retaining the most common genes and DNA. The sample profile shows about 310,000 distinct CDR3 sequences; around 25% of them were found once. 10% to 11% of the sample is taken by the ten largest.

The sequencing here drew on PBMCs, mostly from graft donor cells, taken 180 days after TCRalphabeta/CD19-depleted stem cell transplant. These receptors all come from a male patient between 10 and 17 years old who had a stem cell transplant for acute lymphoblastic leukemia, so the T cells may come from the graft donor.

This clonotype occurred a few times. The chain links TRBV6-1 to TRBJ2-3; TRBD2 might be the D (6 bases). The V gene's germline CDR1 is MNHNS and CDR2 SASEGT. The CDR3 has 16 residues. Trimming removed 2 bases from V and 0 bases from J, with 12 bases in between. Here the CDR3 reads CASSEWGSGSTDTQYF. CDR3 DNA: TGTGCCAGCAGTGAATGGGGCAGCGGGAGCACAGATACGCAGTATTTT.

V is TRBV5-1 and J is TRBJ2-2; 11 bases are shared with TRBD2. The length of the CDR3 is 19 residues. Looked up from germline, CDR1 is SGHRS and CDR2 is YFSETQ. Trimming took 0 bases from V and 1 from J; bases not matched to a gene: 8. The CDR3 region has the DNA TGCGCCAGCAGCTTGGCCCCGCCGGGACTAGCGGTGAACACCGGGGAGCTGTTTTTT. The encoded protein is CASSLAPPGLAVNTGELFF.